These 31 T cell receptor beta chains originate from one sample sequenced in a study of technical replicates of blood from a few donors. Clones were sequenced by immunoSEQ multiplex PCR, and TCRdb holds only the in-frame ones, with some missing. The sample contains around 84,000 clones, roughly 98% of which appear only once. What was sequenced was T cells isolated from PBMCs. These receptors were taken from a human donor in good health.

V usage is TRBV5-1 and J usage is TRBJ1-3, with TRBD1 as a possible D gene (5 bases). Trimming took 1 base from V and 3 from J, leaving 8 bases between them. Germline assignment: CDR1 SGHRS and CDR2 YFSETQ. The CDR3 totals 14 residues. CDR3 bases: TGCGCCAGCAGCTTGACAGGATTTGGAAACACCATATATTTT. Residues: CASSLTGFGNTIYF.

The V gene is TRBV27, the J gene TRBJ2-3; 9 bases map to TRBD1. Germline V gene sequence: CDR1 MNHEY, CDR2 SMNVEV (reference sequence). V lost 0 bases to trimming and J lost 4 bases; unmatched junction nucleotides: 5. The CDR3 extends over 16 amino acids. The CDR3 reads CASSLSPTGGADTQYF. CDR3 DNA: TGTGCCAGCAGTTTATCGCCGACAGGGGGGGCAGATACGCAGTATTTT.

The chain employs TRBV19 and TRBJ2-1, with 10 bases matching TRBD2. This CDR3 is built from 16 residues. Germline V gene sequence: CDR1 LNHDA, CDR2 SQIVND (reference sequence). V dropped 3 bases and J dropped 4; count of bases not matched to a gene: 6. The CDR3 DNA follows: TGTGCCAGTAGTATGATCGGGACTAGCGAATACAATGAGCAGTTCTTC. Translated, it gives CASSMIGTSEYNEQFF. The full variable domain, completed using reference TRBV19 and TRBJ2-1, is DGGITQSPKYLFRKEGQNVTLSCEQNLNHDAMYWYRQDPGQGLRLIYYSQIVNDFQKGDIAEGYSVSREKKESFPLTVTSAQKNPTAFYLCASSMIGTSEYNEQFFGPGTRLTVL.

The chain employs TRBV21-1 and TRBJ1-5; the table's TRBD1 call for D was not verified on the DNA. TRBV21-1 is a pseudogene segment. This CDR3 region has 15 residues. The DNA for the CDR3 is TGTGCCAGCCACATTCGTACAGGGAAAGGTCAGCCCCAGCATTTT. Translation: CASHIRTGKGQPQHF.

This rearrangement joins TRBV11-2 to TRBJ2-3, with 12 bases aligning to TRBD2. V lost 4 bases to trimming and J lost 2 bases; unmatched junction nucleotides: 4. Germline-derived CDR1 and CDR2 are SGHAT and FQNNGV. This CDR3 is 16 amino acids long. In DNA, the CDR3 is TGTGCCAGCAGCTCTTGGACTAGCGGGGACACAGATACGCAGTATTTT. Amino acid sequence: CASSSWTSGDTDTQYF. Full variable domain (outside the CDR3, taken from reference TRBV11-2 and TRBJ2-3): EAGVAQSPRYKIIEKRQSVAFWCNPISGHATLYWYQQILGQGPKLLIQFQNNGVVDDSQLPKDRFSAERLKGVDSTLKIQPAKLEDSAVYLCASSSWTSGDTDTQYFGPGTRLTVL.

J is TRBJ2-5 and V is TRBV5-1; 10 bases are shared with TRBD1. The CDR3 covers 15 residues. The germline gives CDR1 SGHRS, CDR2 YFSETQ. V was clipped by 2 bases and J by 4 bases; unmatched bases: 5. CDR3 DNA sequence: TGCGCCAGCAGCTTTGGGGGACAGGGGAGAGAGACCCAGTACTTC. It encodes CASSFGGQGRETQYF. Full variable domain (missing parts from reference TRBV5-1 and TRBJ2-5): KAGVTQTPRYLIKTRGQQVTLSCSPISGHRSVSWYQQTPGQGLQFLFEYFSETQRNKGNFPGRFSGRQFSNSRSEMNVSTLELGDSALYLCASSFGGQGRETQYFGPGTRLLVL.

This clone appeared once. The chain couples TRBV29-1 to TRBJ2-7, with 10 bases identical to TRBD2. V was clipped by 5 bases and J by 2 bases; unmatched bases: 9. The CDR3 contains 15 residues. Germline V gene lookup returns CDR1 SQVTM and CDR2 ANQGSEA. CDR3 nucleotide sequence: TGCAGCGTTCCAACGGGGACTAGCGTAACCTACGAGCAGTACTTC. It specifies CSVPTGTSVTYEQYF.

For the CDR3, the DNA is TGTGCCAGCAGCTTGGGGACATACAATCAGCCCCAGCATTTT. Its protein is CASSLGTYNQPQHF. The J gene is TRBJ1-5, the V gene TRBV5-5; D may be TRBD1 (5 bases). The CDR3 is 14 amino acids. V was trimmed by 0 bases and J by 3 bases, leaving 7 bases between them. Germline CDR1 reads SGHKS; CDR2 reads YYEKEE (reference sequence).

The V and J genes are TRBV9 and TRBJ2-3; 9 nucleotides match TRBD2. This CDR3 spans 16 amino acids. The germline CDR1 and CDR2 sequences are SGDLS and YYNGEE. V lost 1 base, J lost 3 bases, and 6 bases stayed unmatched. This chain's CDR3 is CASSVQGGGATDTQYF. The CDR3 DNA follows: TGTGCCAGCAGCGTACAGGGCGGGGGGGCGACAGATACGCAGTATTTT.

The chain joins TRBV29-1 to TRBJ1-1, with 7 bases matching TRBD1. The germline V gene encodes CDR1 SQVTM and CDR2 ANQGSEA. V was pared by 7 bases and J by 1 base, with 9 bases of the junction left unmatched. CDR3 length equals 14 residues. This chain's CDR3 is CSAARQGSNTEAFF. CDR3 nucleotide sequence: TGCAGCGCTGCCCGACAGGGTTCGAACACTGAAGCTTTCTTT.

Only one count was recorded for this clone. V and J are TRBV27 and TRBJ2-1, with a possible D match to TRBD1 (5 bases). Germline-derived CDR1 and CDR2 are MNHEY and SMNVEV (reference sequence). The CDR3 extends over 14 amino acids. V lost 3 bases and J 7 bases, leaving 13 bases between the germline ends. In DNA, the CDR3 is TGTGCCAGCAGTTTTGACCAGGGAACGAATGAGCAGTTCTTC. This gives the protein CASSFDQGTNEQFF.

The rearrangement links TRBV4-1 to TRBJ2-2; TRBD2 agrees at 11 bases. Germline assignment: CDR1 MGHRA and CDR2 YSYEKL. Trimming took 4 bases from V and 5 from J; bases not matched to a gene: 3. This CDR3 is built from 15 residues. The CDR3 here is CASSLRLAGTGELFF. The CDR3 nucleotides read TGCGCCAGCAGCCTGAGACTAGCGGGGACCGGGGAGCTGTTTTTT.

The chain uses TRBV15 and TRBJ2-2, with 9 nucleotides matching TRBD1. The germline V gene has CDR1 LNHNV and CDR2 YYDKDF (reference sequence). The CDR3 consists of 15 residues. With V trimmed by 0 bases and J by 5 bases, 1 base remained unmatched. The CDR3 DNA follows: TGTGCCACCAGCAGAGAGACAGGGGGGACCGGGGAGCTGTTTTTT. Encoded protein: CATSRETGGTGELFF.

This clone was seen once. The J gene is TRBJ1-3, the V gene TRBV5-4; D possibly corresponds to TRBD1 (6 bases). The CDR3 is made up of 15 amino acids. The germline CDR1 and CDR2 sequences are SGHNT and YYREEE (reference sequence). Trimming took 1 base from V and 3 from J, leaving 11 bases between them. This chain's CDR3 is CASSLTGLGGNTIYF. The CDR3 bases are TGTGCCAGCAGCTTGACAGGGCTTGGTGGAAACACCATATATTTT.

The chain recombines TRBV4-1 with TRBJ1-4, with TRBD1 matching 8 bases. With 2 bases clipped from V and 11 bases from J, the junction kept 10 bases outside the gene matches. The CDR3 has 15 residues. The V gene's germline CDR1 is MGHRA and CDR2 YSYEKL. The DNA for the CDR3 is TGCGCCAGCAGCCAACCCGGACAGGGATCTTGGAAACTGTTTTTT. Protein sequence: CASSQPGQGSWKLFF.

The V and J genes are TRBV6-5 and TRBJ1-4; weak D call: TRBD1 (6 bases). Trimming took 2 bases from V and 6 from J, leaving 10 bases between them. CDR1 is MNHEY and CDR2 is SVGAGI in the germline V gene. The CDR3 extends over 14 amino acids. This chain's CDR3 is CASSYGGPDEKLFF. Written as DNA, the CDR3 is TGTGCCAGCAGTTACGGGGGCCCGGATGAAAAACTGTTTTTT.

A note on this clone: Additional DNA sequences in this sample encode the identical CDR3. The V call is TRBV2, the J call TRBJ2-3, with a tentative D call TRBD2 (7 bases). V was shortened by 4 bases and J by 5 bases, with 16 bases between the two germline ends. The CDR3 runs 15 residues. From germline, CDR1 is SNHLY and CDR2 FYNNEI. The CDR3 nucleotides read TGTGCCAGCAGTGGGGGGGGCAGAGCGGGAGATACGCAGTATTTT. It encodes CASSGGGRAGDTQYF.

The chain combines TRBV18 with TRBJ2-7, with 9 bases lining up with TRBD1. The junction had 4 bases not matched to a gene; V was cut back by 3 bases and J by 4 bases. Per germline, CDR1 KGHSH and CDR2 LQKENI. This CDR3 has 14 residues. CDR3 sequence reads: CASSPGTGFYEQYF. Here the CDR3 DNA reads TGTGCCAGCTCACCCGGGACAGGGTTTTACGAGCAGTACTTC.

Here the CDR3 reads CASSPGQDSYGYTF. CDR3 DNA sequence: TGTGCCAGCAGCCCTGGACAGGATAGCTATGGCTACACCTTC. This chain uses TRBV11-1 with TRBJ1-2; 7 bases align to TRBD1. The J segment lost 4 bases and the V segment lost 5 bases, leaving 7 bases of the junction unmatched. The CDR3 loop spans 14 amino acids. Germline lookup yields CDR1 SGHAT and CDR2 FQDESV (reference sequence).

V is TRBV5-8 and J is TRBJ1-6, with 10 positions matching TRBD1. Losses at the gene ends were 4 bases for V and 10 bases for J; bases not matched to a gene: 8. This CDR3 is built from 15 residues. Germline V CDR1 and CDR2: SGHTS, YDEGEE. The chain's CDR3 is CASSIGTGVWSPLHF. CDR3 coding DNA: TGTGCCAGCAGCATCGGGACAGGGGTATGGTCACCCCTCCACTTT.

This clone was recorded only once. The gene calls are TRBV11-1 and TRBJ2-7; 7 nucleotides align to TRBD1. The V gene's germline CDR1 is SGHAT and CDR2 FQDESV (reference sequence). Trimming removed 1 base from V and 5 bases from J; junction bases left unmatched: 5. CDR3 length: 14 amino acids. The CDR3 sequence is CASSLEQGLHEQYF. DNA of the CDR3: TGTGCCAGCAGCTTAGAACAGGGGCTCCACGAGCAGTACTTC.

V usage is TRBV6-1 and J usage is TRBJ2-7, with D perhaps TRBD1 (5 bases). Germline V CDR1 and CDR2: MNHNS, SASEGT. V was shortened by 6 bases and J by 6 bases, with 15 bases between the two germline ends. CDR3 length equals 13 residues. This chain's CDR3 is CASRGRGTTEQYF. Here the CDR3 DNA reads TGTGCCAGCAGAGGAAGGGGAACAACCGAGCAGTACTTC.

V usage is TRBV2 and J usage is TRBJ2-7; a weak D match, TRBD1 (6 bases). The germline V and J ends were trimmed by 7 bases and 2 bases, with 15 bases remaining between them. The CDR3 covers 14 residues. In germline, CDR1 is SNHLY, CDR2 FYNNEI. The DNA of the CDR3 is TGTGCCAGCAATAAACAGGGATCCACCTACGAGCAGTACTTC. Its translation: CASNKQGSTYEQYF.

Written as DNA, the CDR3 is TGTGCCAGTAGCTATCTCCAGGGAGGCAACACTGAAGCTTTCTTT. Its translation is CASSYLQGGNTEAFF. This sequence joins TRBV19 and TRBJ1-1; D is possibly TRBD1 (5 bases). The V gene lost 6 bases and the J gene lost 2 bases, with 16 bases spanning the gap. Germline CDR1 reads LNHDA; CDR2 reads SQIVND (reference sequence). This CDR3 comprises 15 residues.

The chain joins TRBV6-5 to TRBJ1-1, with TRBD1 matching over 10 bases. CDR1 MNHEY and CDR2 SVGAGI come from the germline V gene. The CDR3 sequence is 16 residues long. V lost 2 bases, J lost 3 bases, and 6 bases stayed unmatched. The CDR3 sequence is CASSYQRQGADTEAFF. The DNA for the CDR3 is TGTGCCAGCAGTTACCAGAGACAGGGGGCCGACACTGAAGCTTTCTTT.

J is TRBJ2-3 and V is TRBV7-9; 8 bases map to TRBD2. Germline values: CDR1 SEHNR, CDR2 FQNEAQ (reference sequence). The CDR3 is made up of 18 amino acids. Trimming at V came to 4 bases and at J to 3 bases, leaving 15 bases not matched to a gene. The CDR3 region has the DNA TGTGCCAGCAGCTATTTGGGGGGAGAGCGGGAGTTTACAGATACGCAGTATTTT. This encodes CASSYLGGEREFTDTQYF.

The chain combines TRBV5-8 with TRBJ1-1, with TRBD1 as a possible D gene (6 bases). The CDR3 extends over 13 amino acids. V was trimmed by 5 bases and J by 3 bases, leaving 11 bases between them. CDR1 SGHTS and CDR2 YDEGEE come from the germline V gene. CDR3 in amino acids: CASSATGYTEAFF. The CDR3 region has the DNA TGTGCCAGCAGTGCTACAGGGTACACTGAAGCTTTCTTT.

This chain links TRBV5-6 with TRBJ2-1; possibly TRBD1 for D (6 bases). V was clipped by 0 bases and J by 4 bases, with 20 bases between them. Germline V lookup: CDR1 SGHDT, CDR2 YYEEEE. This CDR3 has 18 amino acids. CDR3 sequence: CASSLGSQGRGIYNEQFF. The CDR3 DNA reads TGTGCCAGCAGCTTGGGGTCACAGGGAAGGGGGATATACAATGAGCAGTTCTTC.

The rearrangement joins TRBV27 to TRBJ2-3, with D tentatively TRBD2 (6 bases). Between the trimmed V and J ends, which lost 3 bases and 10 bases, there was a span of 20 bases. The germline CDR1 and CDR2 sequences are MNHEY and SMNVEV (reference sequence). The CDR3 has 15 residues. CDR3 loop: CASSLSTVGGGAQYF. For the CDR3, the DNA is TGTGCCAGCAGTTTGTCGACAGTCGGGGGTGGGGCGCAGTATTTT.

CDR3 nucleotide sequence: TGTGCCAGCAGCTCCCTTACTTGGGGGCGTAATTCACCCCTCCACTTT. It is translated as CASSSLTWGRNSPLHF. The rearrangement uses TRBV11-3 and TRBJ1-6, with a tentative D call TRBD1 (6 bases). Germline assignment: CDR1 SGHNT and CDR2 YENEEA. The CDR3 extends over 16 amino acids. V was shortened by 4 bases and J by 6 bases, with 16 bases between the two germline ends. Full variable domain (outside the CDR3, taken from reference TRBV11-3 and TRBJ1-6): EAGVVQSPRYKIIEKKQPVAFWCNPISGHNTLYWYLQNLGQGPELLIRYENEEAVDDSQLPKDRFSAERLKGVDSTLKIQPAELGDSAVYLCASSSLTWGRNSPLHFGNGTRLTVT.

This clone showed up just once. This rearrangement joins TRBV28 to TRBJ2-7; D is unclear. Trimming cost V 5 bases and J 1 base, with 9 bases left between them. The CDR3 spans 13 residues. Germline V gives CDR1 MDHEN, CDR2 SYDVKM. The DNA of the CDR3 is TGTGCCAGCAGTCCCACAGATTCCTACGAGCAGTACTTC. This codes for CASSPTDSYEQYF.